In this sample, the clone carrying this TCR beta chain turned up a few times. Its antigen is unidentified. The sample belongs to a study of Graves' ophthalmopathy and Graves' hyperthyroidism. Points from the study as a whole: It was with about 71% sensitivity and roughly 75% specificity that the model predicted ophthalmopathy progression.

The sequenced template was RNA, covering the TCR beta CDR3 region. HTBI primers served in a first-round RT-PCR, which a second-round multiplex PCR followed. TCRdb passed the multiplex PCR reads through MiXCR, listing each CDR3 protein once. The sample lists 620,000 or so distinct CDR3 sequences, approximately 21% occurring once. V lost 3 bases, J lost 9 bases, and 18 bases lay in between. The CDR3 totals 15 residues. Per germline, CDR1 MNHNS and CDR2 SASEGT. Sequencing was performed on peripheral blood. This chain connects TRBV6-1 to TRBJ2-4; D might be TRBD2 (7 bases). This receptor was obtained from a woman aged 18-35 years with stable Graves' hyperthyroidism. Some clones in this sample may be carry-over from other donors' samples. The CDR3 loop is CASSERGQGTFIQYF. DNA of the CDR3: TGTGCCAGCAGTGAGCGGGGGCAGGGGACCTTCATTCAGTACTTC.